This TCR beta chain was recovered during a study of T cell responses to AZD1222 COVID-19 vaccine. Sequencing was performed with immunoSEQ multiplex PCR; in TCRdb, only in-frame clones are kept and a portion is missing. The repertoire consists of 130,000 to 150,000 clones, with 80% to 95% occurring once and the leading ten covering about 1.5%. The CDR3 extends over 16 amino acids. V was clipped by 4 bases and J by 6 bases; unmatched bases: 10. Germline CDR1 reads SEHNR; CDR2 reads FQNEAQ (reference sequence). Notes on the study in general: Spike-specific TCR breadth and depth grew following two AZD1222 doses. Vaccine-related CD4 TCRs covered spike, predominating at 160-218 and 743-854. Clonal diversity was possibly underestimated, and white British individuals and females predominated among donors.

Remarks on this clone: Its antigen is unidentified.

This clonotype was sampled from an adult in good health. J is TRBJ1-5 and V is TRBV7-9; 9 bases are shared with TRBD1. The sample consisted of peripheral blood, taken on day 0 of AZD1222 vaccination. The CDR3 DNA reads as TGTGCCAGCAGCTCGCACCGGGACAGGGATGGTCAGCCCCAGCATTTT. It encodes CASSSHRDRDGQPQHF. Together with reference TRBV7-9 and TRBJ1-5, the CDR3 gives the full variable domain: DTGVSQNPRHKITKRGQNVTFRCDPISEHNRLYWYRQTLGQGPEFLTYFQNEAQLEKSRLLSDRFSAERPKGSFSTLEIQRTEQGDSAMYLCASSSHRDRDGQPQHFGDGTRLSIL.